These 4 T cell receptor beta chains share one sample of origin, sequenced in a study of CD8 T cells in ankylosing spondylitis. From the 5' RACE reads, TCRdb called clonotypes with MiXCR, one entry per CDR3 protein. The repertoire holds some 100,000 distinct CDR3 sequences, with about 9% as singletons. Findings and caveats of the study: Made up of eight highly homologous variants, a TCR beta motif appeared characteristic of ankylosing spondylitis blood.

Their target antigens are unknown. Sequenced material: blood, either unsorted or a sorted T cell fraction (not recorded which). These receptors were taken from a male donor with ankylosing spondylitis.

Comments on this clonotype: Germline is not matched at one junction end, which may reflect a read error. The V gene is TRBV27, the J gene TRBJ2-1; 8 bases match TRBD2. The CDR3 totals 17 residues. The V gene's germline CDR1 is MNHEY and CDR2 SMNVEV (reference sequence). The chain's CDR3 is CVSSYGRGNRLYNEQFF. The CDR3 nucleotides are TGTGTCAGCAGTTACGGGAGGGGGAATCGGCTCTACAATGAGCAGTTCTTC.

This clonotype has at least ten counts. This chain joins TRBV20-1 and TRBJ2-1, with D tentatively TRBD2 (5 bases). V dropped 5 bases and J dropped 2 bases, with 10 bases sitting between them. This CDR3 has 13 amino acids. Germline CDR1 is DFQATT and CDR2 is SNEGSKA (reference sequence). CDR3 in amino acids: CSAGRGPYNEQFF. Here the CDR3 DNA reads TGCAGTGCTGGTCGAGGGCCCTACAATGAGCAGTTCTTC.

CDR3 loop: CASSSDYSYEQYF. As DNA, the CDR3 is TGTGCCAGCAGCTCGGACTACTCCTACGAGCAGTACTTC. J is TRBJ2-7 and V is TRBV11-2, with TRBD2 as a possible D gene (6 bases). Trimming cost V 4 bases and J 0 bases, with 7 bases left between them. The CDR3 runs to 13 residues. CDR1 and CDR2 (germline): SGHAT, FQNNGV.

The gene calls are TRBV7-8 and TRBJ2-5, with D perhaps TRBD1 or TRBD2 (5 bases each). Germline V CDR1 and CDR2: SGHVS, FQNEAQ. Trimming cost V 2 bases and J 5 bases, with 12 bases left between them. The CDR3 contains 14 residues. The CDR3 DNA reads TGTGCCAGCAGCTTACGGGGCCGGCGGGAGACCCAGTACTTC. Translated: CASSLRGRRETQYF.